This entry lists 7 T cell receptor beta chains sequenced from one sample in a study of early T cells in non-severe SARS-CoV-2 infection. In TCRdb, the 5' RACE reads were re-called with MiXCR into one record per CDR3 protein. The sample contains 70,000 or so distinct CDR3 sequences, under 15% of which appear only once. The source material was whole blood. The receptors were sampled from an adult who was a healthcare worker with PCR-confirmed SARS-CoV-2 infection or an uninfected control (not recorded which).

The sample holds many counts of this clonotype. The chain combines TRBV10-1 with TRBJ1-4; D gene uncertain. Trimming stripped 0 bases from V and 7 bases from J, with 12 bases between. Germline V gene lookup returns CDR1 WNHNN and CDR2 SYGVQD (reference sequence). CDR3 size: 15 residues. Here the CDR3 reads CASSESPTPAEKLFF. The CDR3, as DNA: TGCGCCAGCAGTGAGTCCCCTACCCCAGCTGAAAAACTGTTTTTT.

This clonotype has a count of ten or more. A read error may account for a junction end that differs from germline. The chain links TRBV7-9 to TRBJ2-7; 8 positions agree with TRBD1. This CDR3 region has 14 residues. Germline CDR1 is SEHNR and CDR2 is FQNEAQ (reference sequence). CDR3 protein: CASSLSGRDRGVNF. In nucleotides, the CDR3 is TGTGCCAGCAGCTTATCCGGGAGAGACAGGGGAGTGAACTTC.

This clonotype was observed at least ten times. The rearrangement links TRBV7-2 to TRBJ2-3; a weak D match, TRBD2 (6 bases). The germline V gene has CDR1 SGHTA and CDR2 FQGNSA. The V and J ends lost 4 bases and 5 bases respectively, with 16 bases between them. The CDR3 consists of 15 residues. The CDR3 nucleotides read TGTGCCAGCAGCTCGGTACGGGGGATACAAGATACGCAGTATTTT. Translation gives CASSSVRGIQDTQYF.

The rearrangement uses TRBV6-2 or TRBV6-3 and TRBJ1-1; D gene uncertain. Germline V gene lookup returns CDR1 MNHEY and CDR2 SVGEGT. The V end was cut by 2 bases, the J end by 4 bases, with 11 bases between. The CDR3 totals 14 residues. The CDR3 DNA sequence: TGTGCCAGCAGTTACGACGTTAGGGCCACTGAAGCTTTCTTT. Amino acid sequence: CASSYDVRATEAFF.

This clonotype was seen at least ten times. This chain connects TRBV7-2 to TRBJ2-1, with D possibly called TRBD1 or TRBD2 (6 bases each). Germline values: CDR1 SGHTA, CDR2 FQGNSA. The CDR3 sequence is 17 residues long. V shed 4 bases and J shed 6 bases, with 22 bases lying between them. DNA of the CDR3: TGTGCCAGCAGCTCGACTAGACTAACCCCCAGGGGCAATGAGCAGTTCTTC. Translating it yields CASSSTRLTPRGNEQFF.

This clonotype was detected ten times or more. The chain combines TRBV9 with TRBJ1-4; no clear D. Per germline, CDR1 SGDLS and CDR2 YYNGEE. This CDR3 region has 14 residues. V shed 0 bases and J shed 0 bases, with 3 bases lying between them. This CDR3 reads CASSVVATNEKLFF. The CDR3 DNA reads TGTGCCAGCAGCGTAGTGGCAACTAATGAAAAACTGTTTTTT.

This clonotype has ten or more counts. The V call is TRBV6-2 or TRBV6-3, the J call TRBJ2-3; TRBD2 matches 10 bases. Germline CDR1 and CDR2: MNHEY and SVGEGT. CDR3 size: 17 residues. The V segment lost 6 bases and the J segment 3 bases; nucleotides outside the gene matches: 12. The CDR3 spells CASSRSRTSGETDTQYF. Written as DNA, the CDR3 is TGTGCCAGCAGCCGCTCGCGGACTAGCGGAGAGACAGATACGCAGTATTTT.